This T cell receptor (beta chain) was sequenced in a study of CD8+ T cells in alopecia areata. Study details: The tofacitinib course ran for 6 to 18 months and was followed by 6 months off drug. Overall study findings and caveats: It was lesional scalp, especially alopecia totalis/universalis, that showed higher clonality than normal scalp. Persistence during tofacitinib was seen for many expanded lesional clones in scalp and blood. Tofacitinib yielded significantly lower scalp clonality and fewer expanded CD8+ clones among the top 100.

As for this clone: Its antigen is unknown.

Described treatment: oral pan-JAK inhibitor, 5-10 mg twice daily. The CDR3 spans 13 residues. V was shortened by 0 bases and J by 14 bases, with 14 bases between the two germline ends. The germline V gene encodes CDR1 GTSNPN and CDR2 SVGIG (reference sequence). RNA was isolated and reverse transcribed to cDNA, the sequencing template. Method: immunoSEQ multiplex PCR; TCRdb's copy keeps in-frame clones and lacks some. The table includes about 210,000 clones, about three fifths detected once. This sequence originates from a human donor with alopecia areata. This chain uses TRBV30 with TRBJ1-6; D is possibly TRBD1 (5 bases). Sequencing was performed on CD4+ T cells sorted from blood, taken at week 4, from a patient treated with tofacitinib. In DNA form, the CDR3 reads TGTGCCTGGAGTGTAGACAGAGTCAGAACCCTCCACTTT. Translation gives CAWSVDRVRTLHF.